This T cell receptor (beta chain) was profiled in a study of blood T cell repertoires in COVID-19. About the study: Material from acute and convalescent COVID-19 was sourced from the United States, Italy and Spain. T cells, B-cell-depleted T cells, or PBMCs supplied cDNA or gDNA.

As originally analysed: Quantification of nucleated cells was approximated via reference gene primer amplification. This table comes from immunoSEQ multiplex PCR, and its TCRdb copy is limited to in-frame clones, with some not included. D and trimming come from the DNA, and the V and J calls and clone size come from that table. The sample lists 150,000 to 200,000 clones, around nine tenths occurring once. Trimming removed 5 bases from V and 4 bases from J, with 12 bases in between. The CDR3 extends over 14 amino acids. CDR1 is SGDLS and CDR2 is YYNGEE in the germline V gene. The chain recombines TRBV9 with TRBJ1-4; D may be TRBD1 (6 bases). The sample was peripheral blood. The TCR originated in a young man with active or convalescent COVID-19. CDR3 in DNA: TGTGCCAGCAGTCTGCAGGGGAATAATGAAAAACTGTTTTTT. It specifies CASSLQGNNEKLFF.